The 14 T cell receptor beta chains below all came from one sample that was sequenced in a study of technical replicates of blood from a handful of donors. The data were produced by immunoSEQ multiplex PCR, yet TCRdb's version contains in-frame clones alone and is incomplete. The table includes about 70,000 clones, 85% to 95% detected once. The material sequenced was T cells isolated from PBMCs. All receptors come from a human donor in good health.

The chain links TRBV19 to TRBJ1-5; a possible D gene is TRBD1 (6 bases). Trimming pared 4 bases from V and 6 bases from J, leaving 10 bases between. The CDR3 has 13 amino acids. The germline V gene encodes CDR1 LNHDA and CDR2 SQIVND (reference sequence). The DNA of the CDR3 is TGTGCCAGTAGTACAGGGGTGGCTCAGCCCCAGCATTTT. Residues: CASSTGVAQPQHF.

This rearrangement joins TRBV10-1 to TRBJ2-3, with 10 bases identical to TRBD2. This CDR3 spans 14 amino acids. Trimming removed 4 bases from V and 4 bases from J; junction bases left unmatched: 2. Germline V lookup: CDR1 WNHNN, CDR2 SYGVQD (reference sequence). CDR3 region: CASSGGTSADTQYF. The CDR3 nucleotides are TGCGCCAGCAGTGGGGGGACTAGCGCAGATACGCAGTATTTT.

V and J are TRBV7-9 and TRBJ1-4, with D uncertain. This CDR3 has 15 amino acids. Germline V gene sequence: CDR1 SEHNR, CDR2 FQNEAQ (reference sequence). V was shortened by 1 base and J by 5 bases, with 11 bases between the two germline ends. CDR3 in amino acids: CASSLVGGSNEKLFF. In nucleotides, the CDR3 is TGTGCCAGCAGCTTAGTTGGCGGGTCCAATGAAAAACTGTTTTTT.

V is TRBV29-1 and J is TRBJ2-7; 7 bases line up with TRBD2. V gave up 5 bases and J gave up 3 bases; unmatched junction bases: 7. The germline gives CDR1 SQVTM, CDR2 ANQGSEA. This CDR3 is 13 amino acids long. In DNA, the CDR3 is TGCAGCGTTCTTCTAGCGGACTACTACGAGCAGTACTTC. Protein: CSVLLADYYEQYF.

CDR3 region: CSVAGGGYYQPEAFF. The DNA of the CDR3 is TGCAGCGTTGCTGGAGGGGGCTATTACCAACCTGAAGCTTTCTTT. The chain has TRBV29-1 and TRBJ1-1, with TRBD1 matching over 7 bases. The CDR3 has 15 amino acids. V shed 4 bases and J 6 bases; nucleotides not matched to a gene: 14. Germline values: CDR1 SQVTM, CDR2 ANQGSEA. Full variable domain (outside the CDR3, taken from reference TRBV29-1 and TRBJ1-1): SAVISQKPSRDICQRGTSLTIQCQVDSQVTMMFWYRQQPGQSLTLIATANQGSEATYESGFVIDKFPISRPNLTFSTLTVSNMSPEDSSIYLCSVAGGGYYQPEAFFGQGTRLTVV.

The chain uses TRBV5-4 and TRBJ1-1; no definite D call. Trimming pared 0 bases from V and 1 base from J, leaving 7 bases between. Germline assignment: CDR1 SGHNT and CDR2 YYREEE (reference sequence). This CDR3 is 14 amino acids long. CDR3 in amino acids: CASSLALANTEAFF. The DNA for the CDR3 is TGTGCCAGCAGCTTGGCGCTGGCGAACACTGAAGCTTTCTTT.

CDR3: CASSLGGQNTEAFF. DNA for the CDR3: TGTGCCAGCAGCTTAGGGGGGCAGAACACTGAAGCTTTCTTT. The chain employs TRBV11-2 and TRBJ1-1; possibly TRBD1 for D (6 bases). The CDR3 has 14 amino acids. Looked up from germline, CDR1 is SGHAT and CDR2 is FQNNGV. The V gene lost 1 base and the J gene lost 1 base, with 7 bases spanning the gap.

The gene calls are TRBV7-2 and TRBJ1-5; 8 nucleotides align to TRBD1. The V gene's germline CDR1 is SGHTA and CDR2 FQGNSA. This CDR3 has 15 residues. Losses at the gene ends were 3 bases for V and 6 bases for J; bases not matched to a gene: 7. In DNA form, the CDR3 reads TGTGCCAGCAGCTTTGCGGGACAGGACGGTCAGCCCCAGCATTTT. Encoded protein: CASSFAGQDGQPQHF.

The J gene is TRBJ2-6, the V gene TRBV7-9; 12 nucleotides line up with TRBD2. V lost 5 bases and J lost 3; bases outside the gene matches: 5. The CDR3 covers 17 residues. Germline V CDR1 and CDR2: SEHNR, FQNEAQ (reference sequence). Here the CDR3 DNA reads TGTGCCAGCAGCGCACTAGCGGGAGGTGGTGGGGCCAACGTCCTGACTTTC. Its protein product is CASSALAGGGGANVLTF.

This chain uses TRBV7-9 with TRBJ1-2; TRBD1 agrees at 9 bases. CDR1 is SEHNR and CDR2 is FQNEAQ in the germline V gene (reference sequence). The J segment lost 4 bases and the V segment lost 3 bases, leaving 0 bases of the junction unmatched. The CDR3 is 13 residues long. Here the CDR3 reads CASSLDRGYGYTF. CDR3 in DNA: TGTGCCAGCAGCTTGGACAGGGGCTATGGCTACACCTTC.

This clone was seen only a few times. V and J are TRBV4-3 and TRBJ2-7, with 13 bases matching TRBD2. The length of the CDR3 is 15 residues. The junction had 0 bases not matched to a gene; V was cut back by 1 base and J by 3 bases. Germline V gene data show CDR1 as LGHNA and CDR2 as YSLEER. The CDR3 region has the DNA TGCGCCAGCAGCCAAGGACTAGCGGGAGGCTACGAGCAGTACTTC. Amino acid sequence: CASSQGLAGGYEQYF.

V gene TRBV19 combines with J gene TRBJ1-1; D not certain. Trimming took 4 bases from V and 4 from J, leaving 13 bases between them. Germline CDR1 is LNHDA and CDR2 is SQIVND (reference sequence). The CDR3 totals 14 residues. CDR3: CASSTPGWVTEAFF. The DNA for the CDR3 is TGTGCCAGTAGTACACCAGGTTGGGTCACTGAAGCTTTCTTT.

The genes are TRBV2 and TRBJ2-7, with TRBD2 matching over 14 bases. The CDR3 is 17 residues long. Germline CDR1 SNHLY, CDR2 FYNNEI. V dropped 4 bases and J dropped 2; count of bases not matched to a gene: 7. DNA of the CDR3: TGTGCCAGCAGTGTCGAGACTAGCGGGAGGGGCACCTACGAGCAGTACTTC. Protein sequence: CASSVETSGRGTYEQYF.

V is TRBV5-1 and J is TRBJ2-3; a weak D match, TRBD1 (5 bases). This CDR3 has 14 residues. CDR1 SGHRS and CDR2 YFSETQ come from the germline V gene. V was shortened by 2 bases and J by 5 bases, with 12 bases between the two germline ends. The CDR3 here is CASSFAGQGDTQYF. CDR3 nucleotides: TGCGCCAGCAGCTTTGCAGGGCAAGGAGATACGCAGTATTTT.